This T cell receptor beta chain was retrieved from a study of cytomegalovirus exposure and HLA in healthy donors. Findings and caveats of the study: When a later analysis was performed, an Asian-associated ancestry cluster reportedly had fewer N-insertions than the approximately 690-donor mean. The study designated 160 or so TCR beta chains cytomegalovirus-associated. In vitro data verified a few CMV-associated chains as specific for CMV antigens. Presence/absence analysis assumed near-uniform sequencing depth across donors.

The primer mix had 60 Vbeta and 13 Jbeta primers. TCRdb's table, derived via immunoSEQ multiplex PCR, lists solely in-frame clones and lacks some. Of fewer than 200,000 clones in the sample, roughly 82% were seen once. The germline V and J ends were trimmed by 2 bases and 0 bases, with 11 bases remaining between them. The germline V gene has CDR1 KGHSH and CDR2 LQKENI. This CDR3 is 17 amino acids long. Of note for this clone: Its target is unknown.

The receptor comes from a girl aged 2 to 9 in good health and CMV-seropositive. Source material: PBMCs. The chain employs TRBV18 and TRBJ2-6; a weak D match, TRBD1 (6 bases). Here the CDR3 reads CASSPIRGSSGANVLTF. In DNA form, the CDR3 reads TGTGCCAGCTCACCAATCAGGGGAAGCTCTGGGGCCAACGTCCTGACTTTC. Full variable domain (missing parts from reference TRBV18 and TRBJ2-6): NAGVMQNPRHLVRRRGQEARLRCSPMKGHSHVYWYRQLPEEGLKFMVYLQKENIIDESGMPKERFSAEFPKEGPSILRIQQVVRGDSAAYFCASSPIRGSSGANVLTFGAGSRLTVL.